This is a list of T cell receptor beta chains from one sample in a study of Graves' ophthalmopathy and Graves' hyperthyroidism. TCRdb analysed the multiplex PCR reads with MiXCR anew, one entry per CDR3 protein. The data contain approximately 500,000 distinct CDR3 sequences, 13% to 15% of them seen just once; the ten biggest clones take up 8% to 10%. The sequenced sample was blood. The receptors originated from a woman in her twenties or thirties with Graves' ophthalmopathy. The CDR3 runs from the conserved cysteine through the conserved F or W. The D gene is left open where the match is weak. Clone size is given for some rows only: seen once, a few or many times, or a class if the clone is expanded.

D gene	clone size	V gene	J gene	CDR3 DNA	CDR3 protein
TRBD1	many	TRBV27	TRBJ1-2	TGTGCCAGCCGTACCTTAGGGGGCGCCGGTGGCTACACCTTC	CASRTLGGAGGYTF
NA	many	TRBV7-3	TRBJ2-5	TGTGCCAGCAGCTTAAGCGGGAAAGAGACCCAGTACTTC	CASSLSGKETQYF
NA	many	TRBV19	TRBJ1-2	TGTGCCAGTAGTTTTCGGACAGAAGCTAACTATGGCTACACCTTC	CASSFRTEANYGYTF
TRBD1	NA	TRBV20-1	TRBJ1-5	TGCAGTGCTAGAGATTGGAGACAGGGGCCCGGGCCCCAGCATTTT	CSARDWRQGPGPQHF
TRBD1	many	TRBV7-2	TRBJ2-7	TGTGCCAGCAGCTCATACAGGGGGCAGGGTTACGAGCAGTACTTC	CASSSYRGQGYEQYF
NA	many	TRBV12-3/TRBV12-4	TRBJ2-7	TGTGCCAGCAGCTTAAAGTTGAGCTACGAGCAGTACTTC	CASSLKLSYEQYF
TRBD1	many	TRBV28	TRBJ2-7	TGTGCCAGCAGCCTACGGGACAGCCCCTTCTACGAGCAGTACTTC	CASSLRDSPFYEQYF
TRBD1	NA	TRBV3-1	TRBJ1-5	TGTGCCAGCAGCGAAGGGGGACAGAGCAATCAGCCCCAGCATTTT	CASSEGGQSNQPQHF
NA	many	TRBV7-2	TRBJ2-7	TGTGCCAGCAGCCCAGTCTCCCGAGGGAAGAAGAAAGCCTACGAGCAGTACTTC	CASSPVSRGKKKAYEQYF
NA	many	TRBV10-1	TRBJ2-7	TGCGCCAGCAGTGAGTCGTTAGGGGTCCTTGATCGCGAGCAGTACTTC	CASSESLGVLDREQYF
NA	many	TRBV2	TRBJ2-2	TGTGCCATTACGGACACCGGGGAGCTGTTTTTT	CAITDTGELFF
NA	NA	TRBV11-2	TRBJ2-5	TGTGCCAGCAGCTTAGCCTTGCGGGGGCAAGAGACCAAGTACTTC	CASSLALRGQETKYF
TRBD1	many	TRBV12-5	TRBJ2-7	TGTGCTAGTACGGACAGGTTAGGAGGCGAGCAGTACTTC	CASTDRLGGEQYF
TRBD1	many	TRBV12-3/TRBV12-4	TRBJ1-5	TGTGCCAGCAAAAGGGGGCACAATCAGCCCCAGCATTTT	CASKRGHNQPQHF
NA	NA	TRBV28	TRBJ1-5	TGTGCCAGCAGTTTGCAACACAGCAATCAGCCCCAGCATTTT	CASSLQHSNQPQHF
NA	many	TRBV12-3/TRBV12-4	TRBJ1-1	TGTGCCAGCAGTTTGGTGTTTGGCATTGAAGCTTTCTTT	CASSLVFGIEAFF
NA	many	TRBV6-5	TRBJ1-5	TGTGCCAGCAGACAGACCCGGGGTCAGCCCCAGCATTTT	CASRQTRGQPQHF
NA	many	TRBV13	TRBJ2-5	TGTGCCAGCAGCTTAGGCCTTCTGGGCAGTCAAGAGACCCAGTACTTC	CASSLGLLGSQETQYF
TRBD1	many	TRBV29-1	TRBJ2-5	TGCAGCGTAGGGGGACAGGGGCTGGGGGAGACCCAGTACTTC	CSVGGQGLGETQYF
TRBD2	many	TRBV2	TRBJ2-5	TGTGCCAGCAGCCTAGCGGGGGGGCGGGCCCAGTACTTC	CASSLAGGRAQYF
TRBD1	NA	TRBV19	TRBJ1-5	TGTGCCAGTAGCTATAGCGGGACAGGGTACAATCAGCCCCAGCATTTT	CASSYSGTGYNQPQHF
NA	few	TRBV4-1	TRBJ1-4	TGCGCCAGCAGCCAGCCCTGGGGTGAAAAACTGTTTTTT	CASSQPWGEKLFF
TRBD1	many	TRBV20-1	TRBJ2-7	TGCAGTGCTGGGGACAGGGTCTCCTACGAGCAGTACTTC	CSAGDRVSYEQYF
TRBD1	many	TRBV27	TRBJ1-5	TGTGCCACCCGGACAGGACGCAATCAGCCCCAGCATTTT	CATRTGRNQPQHF
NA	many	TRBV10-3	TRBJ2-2	TGTGCCTCTGGGGGGCCGTCGGCTGCGTCGAACACCGGGGAGCTGTTTTTT	CASGGPSAASNTGELFF
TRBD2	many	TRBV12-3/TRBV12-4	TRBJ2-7	TGTGCCAGCACCACATCACTAGCGGGGTTTTACGAGCAGTACTTC	CASTTSLAGFYEQYF
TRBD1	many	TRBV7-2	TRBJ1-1	TGTGCCAGCAGCTACCCGACAGGGACTCTGAACACTGAAGCTTTCTTT	CASSYPTGTLNTEAFF
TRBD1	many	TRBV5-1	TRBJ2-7	TGCGCCAGCAGCTTTACAGGGGATGAGCAGTACTTC	CASSFTGDEQYF
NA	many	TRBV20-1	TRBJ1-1	TGCAGTGCTAGAGATGGCCCGACGAACACTGAAGCTTTCTTT	CSARDGPTNTEAFF
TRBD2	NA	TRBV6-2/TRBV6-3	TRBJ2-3	TGTGCCAGCAGCAGGGGACTAGCGGGGAGCACAGATACGCAGTATTTT	CASSRGLAGSTDTQYF
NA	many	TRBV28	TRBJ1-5	TGTGCCAGCAGTTTAGCTACAGTGATAAATCAGCCCCAGCATTTT	CASSLATVINQPQHF
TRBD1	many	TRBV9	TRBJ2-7	TGTGCCAGCAGCGCTCTTGGGACAGGGATCGACGAGCAGTACTTC	CASSALGTGIDEQYF
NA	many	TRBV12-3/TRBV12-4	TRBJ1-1	TGTGCCAGCACCCGAAGGGGGGGGTGGTTCTTT	CASTRRGGWFF
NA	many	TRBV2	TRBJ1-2	TGTGCCAGCAGTGTCAGCCTCTATGGCTACACCTTC	CASSVSLYGYTF
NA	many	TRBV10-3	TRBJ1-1	TGTGCCATCAGCGGCCCGGCGGGGAAGGGATTAACTGAAGCTTTCTTT	CAISGPAGKGLTEAFF
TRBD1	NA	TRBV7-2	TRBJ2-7	TGTGCCAGCAGCTCAACCGGGACAGGGAGGGACGAGCAGTACTTC	CASSSTGTGRDEQYF
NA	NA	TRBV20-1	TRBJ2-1	TGCAGTGCTAGAGATTTTGGTTCTCCATACAATGAGCAGTTCTTC	CSARDFGSPYNEQFF
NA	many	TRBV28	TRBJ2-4	TGTGCCAGCAGTTTACGGAGGAGACAAGCCAAAAACATTAAGTACTTC	CASSLRRRQAKNIKYF
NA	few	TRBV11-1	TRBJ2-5	TGTGCCAGCAGCCCGTCACGCATCGGGGAGACCCAGTACTTC	CASSPSRIGETQYF
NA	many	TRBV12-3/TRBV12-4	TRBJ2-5	TGTGCCAGCAGTTTAGGGGTTAGAGAGACCCAGTACTTC	CASSLGVRETQYF
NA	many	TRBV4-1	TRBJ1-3	TGCGCCAGCAGCCCCTTCAGGACCGACTCTGGAAACACCATATATTTT	CASSPFRTDSGNTIYF
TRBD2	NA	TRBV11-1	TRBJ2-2	TGTGCCAGCAGACCTAGCGGGGACAAGAACACCGGGGAGCTGTTTTTT	CASRPSGDKNTGELFF